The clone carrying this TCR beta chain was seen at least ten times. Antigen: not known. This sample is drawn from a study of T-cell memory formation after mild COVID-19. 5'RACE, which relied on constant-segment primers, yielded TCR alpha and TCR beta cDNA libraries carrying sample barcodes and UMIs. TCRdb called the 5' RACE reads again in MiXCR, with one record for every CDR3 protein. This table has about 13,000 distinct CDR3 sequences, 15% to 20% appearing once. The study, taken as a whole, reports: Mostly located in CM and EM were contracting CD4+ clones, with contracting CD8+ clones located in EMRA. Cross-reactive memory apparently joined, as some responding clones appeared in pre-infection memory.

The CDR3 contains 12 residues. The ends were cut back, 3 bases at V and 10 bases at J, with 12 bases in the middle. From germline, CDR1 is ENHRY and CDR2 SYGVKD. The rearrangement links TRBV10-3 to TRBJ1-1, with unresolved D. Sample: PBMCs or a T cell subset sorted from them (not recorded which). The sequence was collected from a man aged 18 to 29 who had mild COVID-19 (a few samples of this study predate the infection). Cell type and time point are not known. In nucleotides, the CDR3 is TGTGCCATCAGTGATGGACGGGGTCTAGCTTTCTTT. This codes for CAISDGRGLAFF.